A selection of T cell receptor beta chains follows, all from one sample in a study of yellow fever vaccine responses in identical twins. TCRdb re-derived calls from the RT-PCR reads in MiXCR, one entry per CDR3 protein. The repertoire holds about 11,000 distinct CDR3 sequences, with 65% to 80% as singletons. This specimen consisted of T cells from blood (PBMCs), unsorted or a sorted subset (not recorded which), obtained before or after yellow fever vaccination (not recorded which). All receptors derive from a woman between 18 and 30 years old who received the yellow fever vaccine. Each CDR3 is given with its conserved first and last residue. Fields, in order: D gene, J gene, clone size, V gene, CDR3 protein, CDR3 DNA. The D gene is left open where the match is weak. Not every row has a clone size; where given, it reads once, few, many or a size class.

TRBD1,TRBJ2-2,few,TRBV6-4,CASSHYTSGRGQWELFF,TGTGCCAGCAGTCACTATACTAGTGGCAGGGGGCAGTGGGAGCTGTTTTTT
.,TRBJ1-1,.,TRBV5-7,CARSTRGNTEAFF,TGTGCCAGAAGTACGAGGGGGAACACTGAAGCTTTCTTT
.,TRBJ2-4,.,TRBV11-2,CASSPRVRERINGAKNIQYF,TGTGCCAGCAGTCCTCGGGTTAGGGAACGGATAAATGGAGCCAAAAACATTCAGTACTTC
TRBD2,TRBJ2-5,.,TRBV11-1,CASSSPRGGGETQYF,TGTGCCAGCAGCTCCCCGAGGGGCGGGGGGGAGACCCAGTACTTC
TRBD1,TRBJ2-2,.,TRBV5-1,CASSLYQGANGGELFF,TGCGCCAGCAGCTTGTATCAGGGGGCGAATGGCGGGGAGCTGTTTTTT
.,TRBJ2-2,few,TRBV29-1,CSVSLTSNTGELFF,TGCAGCGTCAGCCTGACTTCGAACACCGGGGAGCTGTTTTTT
.,TRBJ2-1,few,TRBV11-3,CASSLDPPYNEQFF,TGTGCCAGCAGCTTGGACCCCCCTTACAATGAGCAGTTCTTC
.,TRBJ2-1,.,TRBV29-1,CSVEGDGPPNYNEQFF,TGCAGCGTTGAAGGGGACGGACCTCCCAACTACAATGAGCAGTTCTTC
TRBD2,TRBJ2-7,.,TRBV7-2,CASSPSGNSYEQYF,TGTGCCAGCAGCCCCAGCGGGAACTCCTACGAGCAGTACTTC
.,TRBJ1-5,.,TRBV7-4,CAPRGPSNQPQHF,TGTGCCCCCCGGGGGCCTAGCAATCAGCCCCAGCATTTT
.,TRBJ2-1,.,TRBV29-1,CSVDGSPNEQFF,TGCAGCGTTGACGGGAGTCCTAATGAGCAGTTCTTC
.,TRBJ2-2,.,TRBV11-3,CASSLVGGTNTGELFF,TGTGCCAGCAGCTTAGTGGGCGGGACGAACACCGGGGAGCTGTTTTTT
.,TRBJ2-7,.,TRBV11-1,CASSLVGKVYEQYF,TGTGCCAGCAGCTTAGTCGGGAAGGTCTACGAGCAGTACTTC
.,TRBJ2-4,.,TRBV29-1,CSVLAGNLNIQYF,TGCAGCGTTTTGGCCGGGAACCTCAACATTCAGTACTTC
TRBD2,TRBJ2-1,.,TRBV4-1,CASSYSGGAFEQFF,TGCGCCAGCAGTTATAGCGGGGGGGCCTTTGAGCAGTTCTTC
TRBD1,TRBJ2-5,.,TRBV13,CASSLDGTGEETQYF,TGTGCCAGCAGCTTAGACGGGACAGGGGAAGAGACCCAGTACTTC
.,TRBJ2-3,.,TRBV28,CASSLGDTSTDTQYF,TGTGCCAGCAGTTTGGGGGACACGAGCACAGATACGCAGTATTTT